The 25 T cell receptor beta chains below come from one sample, sequenced in a study of cytotoxic CD8 clonotypes in ibrutinib-treated CLL. Profiling relied on immunoSEQ multiplex PCR, and the TCRdb table lists in-frame clones only, not all of them. Among some 130,000 clones listed, 75% to 90% were seen once. The sequenced sample was PBMCs, obtained after 24 months of ibrutinib treatment. These receptors were taken from a human donor with chronic lymphocytic leukemia.

This sequence joins TRBV19 and TRBJ1-5; possible D gene TRBD1, 6 bases. The CDR3 extends over 14 amino acids. Germline V CDR1 and CDR2: LNHDA, SQIVND (reference sequence). Trimming left V 7 bases short and J 7 bases short, with 17 bases between. The CDR3 sequence is CASMRQGYGQPQHF. CDR3 nucleotide sequence: TGTGCCAGTATGCGGCAGGGGTACGGACAGCCCCAGCATTTT. The full variable domain, with the rest looked up from reference TRBV19 and TRBJ1-5, is DGGITQSPKYLFRKEGQNVTLSCEQNLNHDAMYWYRQDPGQGLRLIYYSQIVNDFQKGDIAEGYSVSREKKESFPLTVTSAQKNPTAFYLCASMRQGYGQPQHFGDGTRLSIL.

J is TRBJ1-2 and V is TRBV7-9; no clear D. Germline V gives CDR1 SEHNR, CDR2 FQNEAQ (reference sequence). This CDR3 is built from 13 residues. V was trimmed by 2 bases and J by 8 bases, leaving 12 bases between them. For the CDR3, the DNA is TGTGCCAGCAGCTTAAGTAATTCTGGGGGCTACACCTTC. Translated: CASSLSNSGGYTF.

This rearrangement joins TRBV11-2 to TRBJ2-6; a possible D gene is TRBD1 (5 bases). V was pared by 3 bases and J by 1 base, with 10 bases between. CDR3 length: 16 amino acids. Germline V gene lookup returns CDR1 SGHAT and CDR2 FQNNGV. This CDR3 reads CASSLAPGSGANVLTF. The CDR3 nucleotides read TGTGCCAGCAGCTTGGCCCCAGGGTCTGGGGCCAACGTCCTGACTTTC.

The chain uses TRBV6-1 and TRBJ1-2, with D possibly TRBD1 on 6 matching bases. Germline V CDR1 and CDR2: MNHNS, SASEGT. The CDR3 is 14 amino acids. V lost 1 base, J lost 12 bases, and 18 bases lay in between. The CDR3 loop reads CASSEGRILRGDTF. The CDR3 bases are TGTGCCAGCAGTGAAGGACGGATTTTGAGGGGGGACACCTTC.

The chain is built from TRBV25-1 and TRBJ1-2; D is perhaps TRBD1 (5 bases). V gave up 5 bases and J gave up 4 bases, with 14 bases separating them. Germline V gene sequence: CDR1 MGHDK, CDR2 SYGVNS. The CDR3 covers 14 residues. Here the CDR3 DNA reads TGTGCCAGCAGTAAAGCTTCAGGGAGCTATGGCTACACCTTC. Residues: CASSKASGSYGYTF.

The CDR3 DNA is TGTGCCAGCAGCCCCATTATCGAAGCTTTCTTT. Its protein is CASSPIIEAFF. The chain joins TRBV9 to TRBJ1-1, with no clear D. Trimming pared 4 bases from V and 8 bases from J, leaving 9 bases between. The germline V gene encodes CDR1 SGDLS and CDR2 YYNGEE. CDR3 length: 11 residues.

The chain has TRBV28 and TRBJ2-3, with D unresolved. The CDR3 loop spans 13 amino acids. Germline loops: CDR1 MDHEN, CDR2 SYDVKM. The V end was cut by 7 bases, the J end by 1 base, with 9 bases between. Here the CDR3 DNA reads TGTGCCAGCAATGCCTGGGGCACAGATACGCAGTATTTT. The encoded protein is CASNAWGTDTQYF.

The chain couples TRBV6-6 to TRBJ1-2; D gene unclear. CDR1 and CDR2 (germline): MNHNY, SVGAGI (reference sequence). Trimming took off 0 bases at V and 4 bases at J, with 9 bases between the two ends. This CDR3 region has 14 residues. The CDR3 DNA is TGTGCCAGCAGTTACTCTCCGGGGAGCTATGGCTACACCTTC. It is translated as CASSYSPGSYGYTF.

This clone came up once. The V call is TRBV4-1, the J call TRBJ1-3; the match to TRBD1 covers 9 bases. Germline V lookup: CDR1 MGHRA, CDR2 YSYEKL. Trimming cost V 1 base and J 4 bases; bases outside gene matches: 14. The CDR3 has 19 residues. The CDR3 sequence: CASSQGPGQGVSRGNTIYF. The CDR3 DNA reads TGCGCCAGCAGCCAAGGCCCGGGACAGGGTGTTTCTAGGGGAAACACCATATATTTT.

The V and J genes are TRBV6-5 and TRBJ1-1; D unresolved. The V gene's germline CDR1 is MNHEY and CDR2 SVGAGI. The ends were cut back, 6 bases at V and 8 bases at J, with 13 bases in the middle. The CDR3 spans 12 residues. The chain's CDR3 is CASRALGGEAFF. CDR3 sequence (DNA): TGTGCCAGCAGGGCCCTAGGCGGAGAAGCTTTCTTT.

This chain uses TRBV2 with TRBJ1-1; D gene uncertain. Germline V CDR1 and CDR2: SNHLY, FYNNEI. With 2 bases removed from V and 0 bases from J, the gap between germline ends came to 7 bases. The CDR3 contains 14 residues. CDR3 residues: CASSESNMNTEAFF. The CDR3 nucleotides read TGTGCCAGCAGTGAAAGCAACATGAACACTGAAGCTTTCTTT. Full variable domain (outside the CDR3, taken from reference TRBV2 and TRBJ1-1): EPEVTQTPSHQVTQMGQEVILRCVPISNHLYFYWYRQILGQKVEFLVSFYNNEISEKSEIFDDQFSVERPDGSNFTLKIRSTKLEDSAMYFCASSESNMNTEAFFGQGTRLTVV.

This clone showed up just a few times. The V call is TRBV5-1, the J call TRBJ1-6; D is ambiguous. V was trimmed by 1 base and J by 8 bases, leaving 10 bases between them. The CDR3 consists of 14 residues. Germline CDR1 is SGHRS and CDR2 is YFSETQ. The CDR3 reads CASSLKGYDSPLHF. In DNA, the CDR3 is TGCGCCAGCAGCTTGAAAGGGTACGATTCACCCCTCCACTTT.

The chain is built from TRBV19 and TRBJ1-4, with no clear D. The CDR3 has 15 residues. V lost 4 bases and J lost 0, with 9 bases in between. The germline CDR1 and CDR2 sequences are LNHDA and SQIVND (reference sequence). In DNA, the CDR3 is TGTGCCAGTAGTAGCGGTCGAACAACTAATGAAAAACTGTTTTTT. Amino acids: CASSSGRTTNEKLFF.

This clone turned up a few times. The rearrangement links TRBV6-5 to TRBJ1-1; maybe TRBD1 (6 bases). Germline V gives CDR1 MNHEY, CDR2 SVGAGI. The CDR3 consists of 14 residues. The germline V and J ends were trimmed by 6 bases and 1 base, with 12 bases remaining between them. CDR3 residues: CASSQGLWNTEAFF. As DNA, the CDR3 is TGTGCCAGCAGCCAGGGGCTTTGGAACACTGAAGCTTTCTTT.

V usage is TRBV27 and J usage is TRBJ2-1, with D unclear. Trimming cost V 3 bases and J 1 base, with 7 bases left between them. Germline assignment: CDR1 MNHEY and CDR2 SMNVEV (reference sequence). The CDR3 consists of 14 residues. The CDR3, as DNA: TGTGCCAGCAGTTTGCCCCCTTCCTACAATGAGCAGTTCTTC. Protein product: CASSLPPSYNEQFF.

This chain joins TRBV21-1 and TRBJ2-5. TRBV21-1 represents a pseudogene. The CDR3 runs to 15 residues. CDR3: CASRHVSVLQETQYF. The CDR3 DNA sequence: TGTGCCAGCAGGCATGTGTCTGTCCTCCAAGAGACCCAGTACTTC.

This chain links TRBV5-1 with TRBJ2-5; TRBD2 is a possible D gene (7 bases). Germline CDR1 SGHRS, CDR2 YFSETQ. Trimming cost V 0 bases and J 5 bases, with 11 bases left between them. The CDR3 has 14 residues. CDR3: CASSLAGGRETQYF. The CDR3 coding sequence is TGCGCCAGCAGCTTGGCCGGGGGGCGTGAGACCCAGTACTTC.

The J gene is TRBJ1-3, the V gene TRBV28, with D possibly TRBD1 on 5 matching bases. Trimming pared 5 bases from V and 5 bases from J, leaving 16 bases between. The CDR3 loop spans 15 amino acids. CDR1 and CDR2 (germline): MDHEN, SYDVKM. CDR3 residues: CASSGPGSIRNTIYF. DNA for the CDR3: TGTGCCAGCAGTGGACCAGGGTCGATTAGAAACACCATATATTTT. Full variable domain (rest looked up from reference TRBV28 and TRBJ1-3): DVKVTQSSRYLVKRTGEKVFLECVQDMDHENMFWYRQDPGLGLRLIYFSYDVKMKEKGDIPEGYSVSREKKERFSLILESASTNQTSMYLCASSGPGSIRNTIYFGEGSWLTVV.

This clone was recorded a few times. It is likely a read error, because the conserved phenylalanine at the end of the CDR3 is missing. The limits of the CDR3 on the DNA are not certain, so only TCRdb's listed CDR3 is given. The chain uses TRBV7-9 and TRBJ1-2; the table's D gene call, TRBD1, was not cross checked with the DNA. The CDR3 sequence runs 13 residues, both termini included. CDR1 is SEHNR, CDR2 FQNEAQ, per germline (reference sequence). The CDR3 here is CASSLLPGQGELV.

This clone appeared a few times. The V call is TRBV4-2, the J call TRBJ2-5, with D possibly matching TRBD1 (6 bases). The CDR3 is 15 residues long. Trimming cost V 4 bases and J 3 bases, with 15 bases left between them. Germline V gene lookup returns CDR1 LGHNA and CDR2 YNFKEQ. The chain's CDR3 is CASSPPGTLKETQYF. DNA for the CDR3: TGTGCCAGCAGCCCGCCCGGGACACTAAAAGAGACCCAGTACTTC.

The J gene is TRBJ2-3, the V gene TRBV27; 10 bases map to TRBD1. Germline V gene lookup returns CDR1 MNHEY and CDR2 SMNVEV (reference sequence). The CDR3 is 17 amino acids. V shed 5 bases, J shed 7 bases, and the junction held 15 bases outside the gene matches. CDR3 amino acids: CASSPRARDRGTHTQYF. The CDR3 DNA reads as TGTGCCAGCAGTCCCAGAGCTCGGGACAGGGGTACTCATACGCAGTATTTT.

The sample holds one count of this clone. The genes are TRBV6-5 and TRBJ1-3; D might be TRBD1 (5 bases). This CDR3 spans 16 amino acids. CDR1 MNHEY and CDR2 SVGAGI come from the germline V gene. The V end was cut by 0 bases, the J end by 4 bases, with 13 bases between. The CDR3, as DNA: TGTGCCAGCAGTTACTCGAGGCAGGGCGGCGGAAACACCATATATTTT. Translation: CASSYSRQGGGNTIYF.

The V call is TRBV7-2, the J call TRBJ2-7, with no clear D. Germline CDR1 is SGHTA and CDR2 is FQGNSA. V lost 1 base to trimming and J lost 7 bases, with 14 bases between them. CDR3 size: 14 residues. This CDR3 reads CASSLGGSQREQYF. As DNA, the CDR3 is TGTGCCAGCAGCTTAGGTGGCAGCCAAAGGGAGCAGTACTTC.

J is TRBJ1-3 and V is TRBV5-6, with D tentatively TRBD1 (5 bases). CDR1 and CDR2 from the germline V gene are SGHDT and YYEEEE. V lost 0 bases and J 2 bases, leaving 9 bases between the germline ends. The CDR3 is 15 residues long. The CDR3 coding sequence is TGTGCCAGCAGCTTGGGCCTCAGGGCTGGAAACACCATATATTTT. It translates to CASSLGLRAGNTIYF.

J is TRBJ1-4 and V is TRBV28; no reliable D call. Germline V CDR1 and CDR2: MDHEN, SYDVKM. V gave up 6 bases and J gave up 8 bases, with 25 bases separating them. The CDR3 extends over 17 amino acids. Written as DNA, the CDR3 is TGTGCCAGCAGAGTCGGCCTAACCGCCCTCCGATACGAAAAACTGTTTTTT. It encodes CASRVGLTALRYEKLFF.